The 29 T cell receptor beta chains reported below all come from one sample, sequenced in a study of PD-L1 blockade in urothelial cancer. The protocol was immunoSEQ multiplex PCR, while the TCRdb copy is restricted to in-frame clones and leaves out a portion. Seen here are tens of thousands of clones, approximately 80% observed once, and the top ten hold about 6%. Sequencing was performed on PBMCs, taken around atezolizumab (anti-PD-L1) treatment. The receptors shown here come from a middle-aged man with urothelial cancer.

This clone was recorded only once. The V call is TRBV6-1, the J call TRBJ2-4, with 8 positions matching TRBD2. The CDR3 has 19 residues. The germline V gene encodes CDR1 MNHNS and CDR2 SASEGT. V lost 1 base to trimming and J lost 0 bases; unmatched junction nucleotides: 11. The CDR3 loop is CASSEEAQREFLAKNIQYF. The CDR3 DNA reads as TGTGCCAGCAGTGAAGAAGCCCAGCGGGAGTTCCTAGCCAAAAACATTCAGTACTTC.

The CDR3 spells CSVGRIGQGTEAFF. The DNA of the CDR3 is TGCAGCGTTGGGCGAATCGGCCAGGGCACTGAAGCTTTCTTT. The genes are TRBV29-1 and TRBJ1-1; D is perhaps TRBD1 (5 bases). V lost 4 bases and J lost 4, with 16 bases in between. This CDR3 is 14 amino acids long. Germline assignment: CDR1 SQVTM and CDR2 ANQGSEA.

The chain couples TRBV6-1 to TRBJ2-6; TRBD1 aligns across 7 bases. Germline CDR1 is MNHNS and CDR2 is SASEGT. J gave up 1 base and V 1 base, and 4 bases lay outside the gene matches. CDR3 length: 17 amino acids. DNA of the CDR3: TGTGCCAGCAGTGAAGTAGGGGGCGAGTCTGGGGCCAACGTCCTGACTTTC. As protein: CASSEVGGESGANVLTF.

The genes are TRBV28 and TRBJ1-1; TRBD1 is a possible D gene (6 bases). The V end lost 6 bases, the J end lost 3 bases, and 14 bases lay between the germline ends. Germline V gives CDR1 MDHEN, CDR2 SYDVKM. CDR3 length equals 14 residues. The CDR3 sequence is CASSPTGSDTEAFF. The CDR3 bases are TGTGCCAGCAGCCCTACAGGGTCGGACACTGAAGCTTTCTTT.

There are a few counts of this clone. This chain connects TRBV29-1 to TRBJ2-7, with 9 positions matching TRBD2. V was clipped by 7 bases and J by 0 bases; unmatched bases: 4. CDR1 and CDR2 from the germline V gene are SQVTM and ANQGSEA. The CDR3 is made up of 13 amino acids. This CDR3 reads CSAASGTSYEQYF. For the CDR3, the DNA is TGCAGCGCGGCTAGCGGGACCTCCTACGAGCAGTACTTC.

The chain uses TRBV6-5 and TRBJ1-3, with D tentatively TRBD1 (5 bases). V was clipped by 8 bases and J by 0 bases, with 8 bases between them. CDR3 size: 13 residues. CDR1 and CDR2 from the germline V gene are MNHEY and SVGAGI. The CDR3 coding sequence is TGTGCCAGCCGGGGGAGCTCTGGAAACACCATATATTTT. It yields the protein CASRGSSGNTIYF.

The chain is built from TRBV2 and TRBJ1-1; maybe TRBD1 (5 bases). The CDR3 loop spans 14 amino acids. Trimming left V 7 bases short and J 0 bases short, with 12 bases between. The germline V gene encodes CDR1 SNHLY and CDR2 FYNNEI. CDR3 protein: CASNQGGLNTEAFF. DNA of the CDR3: TGTGCCAGCAACCAGGGAGGTCTGAACACTGAAGCTTTCTTT.

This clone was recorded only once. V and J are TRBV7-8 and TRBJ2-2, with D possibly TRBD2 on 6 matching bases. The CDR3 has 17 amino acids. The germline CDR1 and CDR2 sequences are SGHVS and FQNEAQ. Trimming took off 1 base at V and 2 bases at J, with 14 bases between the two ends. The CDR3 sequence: CASSLVGGGVNTGELFF. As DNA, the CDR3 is TGTGCCAGCAGCTTAGTCGGGGGTGGGGTCAACACCGGGGAGCTGTTTTTT.

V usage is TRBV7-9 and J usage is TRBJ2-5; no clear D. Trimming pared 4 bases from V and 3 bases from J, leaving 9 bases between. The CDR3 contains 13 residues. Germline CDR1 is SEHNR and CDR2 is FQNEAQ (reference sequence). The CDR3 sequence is CASSSTGEETQYF. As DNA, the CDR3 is TGTGCCAGCAGCTCGACGGGTGAAGAGACCCAGTACTTC.

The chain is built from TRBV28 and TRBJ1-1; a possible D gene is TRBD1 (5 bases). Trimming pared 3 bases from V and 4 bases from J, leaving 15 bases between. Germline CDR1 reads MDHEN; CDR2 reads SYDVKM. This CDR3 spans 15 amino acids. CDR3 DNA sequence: TGTGCCAGCAGTTTCCCATCATCCGGGGGCACTGAAGCTTTCTTT. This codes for CASSFPSSGGTEAFF.

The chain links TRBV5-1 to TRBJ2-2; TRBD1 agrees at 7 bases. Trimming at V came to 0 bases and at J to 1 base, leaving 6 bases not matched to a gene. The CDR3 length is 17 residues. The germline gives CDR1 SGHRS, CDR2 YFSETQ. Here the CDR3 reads CASSLVPDRRNTGELFF. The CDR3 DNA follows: TGCGCCAGCAGCTTGGTCCCGGACAGGAGGAACACCGGGGAGCTGTTTTTT.

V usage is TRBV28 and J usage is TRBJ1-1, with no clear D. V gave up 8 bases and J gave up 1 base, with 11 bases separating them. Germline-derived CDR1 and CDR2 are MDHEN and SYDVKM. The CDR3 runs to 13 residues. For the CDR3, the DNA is TGTGCCAGCTGGACTGAAGAGAACACTGAAGCTTTCTTT. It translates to CASWTEENTEAFF. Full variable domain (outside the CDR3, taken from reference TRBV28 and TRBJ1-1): DVKVTQSSRYLVKRTGEKVFLECVQDMDHENMFWYRQDPGLGLRLIYFSYDVKMKEKGDIPEGYSVSREKKERFSLILESASTNQTSMYLCASWTEENTEAFFGQGTRLTVV.

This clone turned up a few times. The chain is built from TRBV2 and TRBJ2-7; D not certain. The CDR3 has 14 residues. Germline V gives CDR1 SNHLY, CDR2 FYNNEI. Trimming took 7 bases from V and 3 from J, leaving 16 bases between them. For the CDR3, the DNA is TGTGCCAGCAAACCGATCAAGAGTGGCTACGAGCAGTACTTC. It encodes CASKPIKSGYEQYF. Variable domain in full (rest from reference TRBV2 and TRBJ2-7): EPEVTQTPSHQVTQMGQEVILRCVPISNHLYFYWYRQILGQKVEFLVSFYNNEISEKSEIFDDQFSVERPDGSNFTLKIRSTKLEDSAMYFCASKPIKSGYEQYFGPGTRLTVT.

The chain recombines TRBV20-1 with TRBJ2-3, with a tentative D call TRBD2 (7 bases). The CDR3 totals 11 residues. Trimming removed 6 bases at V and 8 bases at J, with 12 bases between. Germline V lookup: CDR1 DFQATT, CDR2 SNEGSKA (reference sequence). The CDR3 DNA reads TGCAGTGCGGGAGGGGGGGGTACGCAGTATTTT. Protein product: CSAGGGGTQYF.

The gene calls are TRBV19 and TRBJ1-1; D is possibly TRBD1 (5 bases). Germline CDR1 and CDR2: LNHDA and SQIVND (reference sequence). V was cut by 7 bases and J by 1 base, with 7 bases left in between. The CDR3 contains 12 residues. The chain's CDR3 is CASNQGNTEAFF. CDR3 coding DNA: TGTGCCAGTAACCAGGGGAACACTGAAGCTTTCTTT. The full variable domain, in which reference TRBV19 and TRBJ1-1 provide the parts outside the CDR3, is DGGITQSPKYLFRKEGQNVTLSCEQNLNHDAMYWYRQDPGQGLRLIYYSQIVNDFQKGDIAEGYSVSREKKESFPLTVTSAQKNPTAFYLCASNQGNTEAFFGQGTRLTVV.

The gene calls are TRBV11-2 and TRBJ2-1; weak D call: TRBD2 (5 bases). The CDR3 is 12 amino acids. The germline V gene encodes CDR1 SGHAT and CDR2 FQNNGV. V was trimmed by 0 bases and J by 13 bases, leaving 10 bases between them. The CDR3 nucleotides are TGTGCCAGCAGCTTAGACGGGGTCCCTCAGTTCTTC. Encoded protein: CASSLDGVPQFF.

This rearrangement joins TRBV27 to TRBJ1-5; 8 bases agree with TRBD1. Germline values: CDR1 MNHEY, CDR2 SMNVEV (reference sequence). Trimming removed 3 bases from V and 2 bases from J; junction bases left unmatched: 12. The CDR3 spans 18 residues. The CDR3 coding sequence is TGTGCCAGCAGTTTTAATAGTGGTGGACAGGGAGGCAATCAGCCCCAGCATTTT. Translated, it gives CASSFNSGGQGGNQPQHF.

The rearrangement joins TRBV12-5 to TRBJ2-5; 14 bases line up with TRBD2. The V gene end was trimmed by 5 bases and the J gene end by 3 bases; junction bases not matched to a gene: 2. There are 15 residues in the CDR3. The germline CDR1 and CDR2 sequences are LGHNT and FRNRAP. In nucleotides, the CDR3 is TGTGCTAGTGGTGGGGGACTAGCGGGAGAAGAGACCCAGTACTTC. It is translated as CASGGGLAGEETQYF. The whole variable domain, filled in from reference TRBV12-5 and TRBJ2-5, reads DARVTQTPRHKVTEMGQEVTMRCQPILGHNTVFWYRQTMMQGLELLAYFRNRAPLDDSGMPKDRFSAEMPDATLATLKIQPSEPRDSAVYFCASGGGLAGEETQYFGPGTRLLVL.

CDR3 nucleotides: TGTGCCAGCAGTGAAGCCTACATTCAGTACTTC. It translates to CASSEAYIQYF. The chain uses TRBV2 and TRBJ2-4; D remains ambiguous. The CDR3 spans 11 residues. Germline-derived CDR1 and CDR2 are SNHLY and FYNNEI. V gave up 0 bases and J gave up 8 bases, with 2 bases separating them.

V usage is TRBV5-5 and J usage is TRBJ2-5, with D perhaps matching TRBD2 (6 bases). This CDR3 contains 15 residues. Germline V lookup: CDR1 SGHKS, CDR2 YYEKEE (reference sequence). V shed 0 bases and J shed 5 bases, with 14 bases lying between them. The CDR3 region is CASSLARGGVETQYF. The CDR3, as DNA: TGTGCCAGCAGCTTGGCCCGTGGCGGGGTGGAGACCCAGTACTTC.

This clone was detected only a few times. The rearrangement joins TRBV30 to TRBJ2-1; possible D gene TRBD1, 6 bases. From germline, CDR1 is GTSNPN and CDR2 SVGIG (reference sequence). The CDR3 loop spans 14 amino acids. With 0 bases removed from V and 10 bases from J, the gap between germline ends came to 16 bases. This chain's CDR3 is CAWSVRGGLGEQFF. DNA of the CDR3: TGTGCCTGGAGTGTACGAGGGGGTCTTGGAGAGCAGTTCTTC.

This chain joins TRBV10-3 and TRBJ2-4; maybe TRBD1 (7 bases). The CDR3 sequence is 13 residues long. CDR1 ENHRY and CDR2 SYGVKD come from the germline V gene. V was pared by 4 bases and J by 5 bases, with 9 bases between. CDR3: CAISARGENIQYF. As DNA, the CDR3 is TGTGCCATCAGTGCCAGGGGGGAAAACATTCAGTACTTC.

As DNA, the CDR3 is TGTGCCAGCAACGAACAGGGGTTTTCGGGGGTAGATACGCAGTATTTT. This translates into CASNEQGFSGVDTQYF. The rearrangement uses TRBV2 and TRBJ2-3, with D possibly matching TRBD1 (7 bases). The CDR3 sequence is 16 residues long. V gave up 7 bases and J gave up 5 bases, with 22 bases separating them. Germline assignment: CDR1 SNHLY and CDR2 FYNNEI. The variable domain in full, with the rest retrieved from reference TRBV2 and TRBJ2-3, is EPEVTQTPSHQVTQMGQEVILRCVPISNHLYFYWYRQILGQKVEFLVSFYNNEISEKSEIFDDQFSVERPDGSNFTLKIRSTKLEDSAMYFCASNEQGFSGVDTQYFGPGTRLTVL.

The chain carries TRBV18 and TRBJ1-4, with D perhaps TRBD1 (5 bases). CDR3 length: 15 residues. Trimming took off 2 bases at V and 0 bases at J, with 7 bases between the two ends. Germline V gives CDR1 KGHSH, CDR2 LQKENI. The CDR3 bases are TGTGCCAGCTCACCAAAGACAGCAACTAATGAAAAACTGTTTTTT. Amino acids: CASSPKTATNEKLFF.

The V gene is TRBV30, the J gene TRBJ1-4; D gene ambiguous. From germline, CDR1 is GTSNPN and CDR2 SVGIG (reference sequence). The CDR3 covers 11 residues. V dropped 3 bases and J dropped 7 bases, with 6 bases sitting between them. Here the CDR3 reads CAWSLSEKLFF. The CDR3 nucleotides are TGTGCCTGGAGCTTATCTGAAAAACTGTTTTTT. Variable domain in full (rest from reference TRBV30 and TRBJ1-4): SQTIHQWPATLVQPVGSPLSLECTVEGTSNPNLYWYRQAAGRGLQLLFYSVGIGQISSEVPQNLSASRPQDRQFILSSKKLLLSDSGFYLCAWSLSEKLFFGSGTQLSVL.

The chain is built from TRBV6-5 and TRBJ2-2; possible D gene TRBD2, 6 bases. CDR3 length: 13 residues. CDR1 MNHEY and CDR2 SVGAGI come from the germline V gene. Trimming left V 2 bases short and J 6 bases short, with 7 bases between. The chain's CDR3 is CASSYGGAGELFF. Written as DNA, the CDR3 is TGTGCCAGCAGTTACGGAGGGGCCGGGGAGCTGTTTTTT.

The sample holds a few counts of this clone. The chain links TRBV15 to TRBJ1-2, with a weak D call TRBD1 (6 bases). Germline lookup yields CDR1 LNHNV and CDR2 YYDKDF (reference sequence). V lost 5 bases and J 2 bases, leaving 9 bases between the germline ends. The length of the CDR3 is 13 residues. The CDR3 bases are TGTGCCACCAGCCCGGGGGGCAACTATGGCTACACCTTC. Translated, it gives CATSPGGNYGYTF.

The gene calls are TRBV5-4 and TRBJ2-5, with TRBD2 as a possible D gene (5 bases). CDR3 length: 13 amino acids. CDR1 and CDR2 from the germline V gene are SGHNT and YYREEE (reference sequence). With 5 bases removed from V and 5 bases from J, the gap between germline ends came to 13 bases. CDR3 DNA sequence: TGTGCCAGCAGTCCGGGCCGCGGGGAGACCCAGTACTTC. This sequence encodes CASSPGRGETQYF.

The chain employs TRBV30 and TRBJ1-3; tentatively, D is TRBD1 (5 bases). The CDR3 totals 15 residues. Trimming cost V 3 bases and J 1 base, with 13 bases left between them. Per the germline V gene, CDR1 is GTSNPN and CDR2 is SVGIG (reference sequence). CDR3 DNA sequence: TGTGCCTGGAGCCCCGGGGGGGGTTCTGGAAACACCATATATTTT. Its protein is CAWSPGGGSGNTIYF. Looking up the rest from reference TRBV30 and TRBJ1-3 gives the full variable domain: SQTIHQWPATLVQPVGSPLSLECTVEGTSNPNLYWYRQAAGRGLQLLFYSVGIGQISSEVPQNLSASRPQDRQFILSSKKLLLSDSGFYLCAWSPGGGSGNTIYFGEGSWLTVV.